The clone carrying this T cell receptor (beta chain) has at least ten counts. This entry comes from a study of T cells after yellow fever vaccination. Study summary: Fractions of low cell number were prepared using SMART-Seq v4 Ultra Low Input.

TCRdb independently ran MiXCR on the 5' RACE reads; one entry per CDR3 protein. This repertoire shows a few hundred thousand distinct CDR3 sequences, 8.7% found once; its top ten account for about a sixth. Germline CDR1 is SGHRS and CDR2 is YFSETQ. The V end was cut by 0 bases, the J end by 2 bases, with 14 bases between. CDR3 size: 17 residues. The chain recombines TRBV5-1 with TRBJ2-2, with a possible D match to TRBD1 (6 bases). Sequencing used PBMCs, obtained on the day of the first yellow fever vaccination. The receptor's source is a man between 18 and 35 years old who received the YFV17D yellow fever vaccine. CDR3 region: CASSLEGGPLNTGELFF. The DNA of the CDR3 is TGCGCCAGCAGCTTGGAAGGGGGTCCCCTCAACACCGGGGAGCTGTTTTTT.